This T cell receptor beta chain stems from a study of cytomegalovirus exposure and HLA in healthy donors. This clone was recorded only once. What it binds is unknown. The study's findings and limits: Associated with HLA alleles at 0.05 false discovery rate in a later analysis were 17,000 or so TCR beta sequences.

CDR3 length: 14 residues. Germline V gene data show CDR1 as WSHSY and CDR2 as SAAADI. V was trimmed by 2 bases and J by 7 bases, leaving 12 bases between them. Both 60 Vbeta primers and 13 Jbeta primers went into the PCR. This table comes from immunoSEQ multiplex PCR, and its TCRdb copy is limited to in-frame clones, with some not included. The sample carries some 130,000 clones, 74% recorded once. The chain combines TRBV10-2 with TRBJ1-5; D remains ambiguous. The sequencing input was PBMCs. The source is a woman aged 50 to 65 in good health and CMV-seropositive. The CDR3: CASSEPGTAQPQHF. In nucleotides, the CDR3 is TGCGCCAGCAGTGAGCCGGGAACAGCGCAGCCCCAGCATTTT.